The next 32 T cell receptor beta chains were all read from a single sample in a study of T cells expressing NK-cell markers. Using the 5' RACE reads, TCRdb records one entry per CDR3 protein without DNA. The sample's table shows about 440,000 distinct CDR3 sequences. The sample comprised blood T cells: a sorted CD56 or NKG2C T cell subset, CD4+ or CD8+ T cells, or bulk PBMC T cells (not recorded which). These receptors originate from a woman aged 18 to 75 in good health.

V is TRBV30 and J is TRBJ1-1. The CDR3 runs to 14 residues. Germline values: CDR1 GTSNPN, CDR2 SVGIG (reference sequence). CDR3 sequence: CAWSGLLMNTEAFF.

V is TRBV2 and J is TRBJ2-3; checking the TCRdb D call of TRBD2 is not possible without DNA. This CDR3 is built from 15 residues. Germline values: CDR1 SNHLY, CDR2 FYNNEI. CDR3 sequence: CASSVRLAGGDTQYF.

The chain joins TRBV27 to TRBJ2-7. Germline loops: CDR1 MNHEY, CDR2 SMNVEV (reference sequence). The CDR3 runs to 15 residues. The CDR3 region is CASSFRPQSSYEQYF.

This chain uses TRBV12-3 or TRBV12-4 with TRBJ2-3; the TRBD1 assignment by TCRdb is unverifiable without DNA. The CDR3 extends over 13 amino acids. The CDR3 sequence is CASSYYSATPPYF.

The chain uses TRBV30 and TRBJ1-2. Germline V gene data show CDR1 as GTSNPN and CDR2 as SVGIG (reference sequence). The length of the CDR3 is 16 residues. CDR3 sequence: CAWMRDKGKGGYGYTF.

This rearrangement joins TRBV9 to TRBJ1-5. Germline values: CDR1 SGDLS, CDR2 YYNGEE. CDR3 length equals 13 residues. CDR3: CASSHGDNQPQHF.

The chain links TRBV20-1 to TRBJ1-5; TCRdb selects TRBD1, and the lack of DNA leaves this call unchecked. Looked up from germline, CDR1 is DFQATT and CDR2 is SNEGSKA (reference sequence). CDR3 length: 13 residues. The CDR3 region is CSARTGNNQPQHF.

The chain recombines TRBV27 with TRBJ2-5; the D call from TCRdb, TRBD1, cannot be confirmed without DNA. The germline V gene encodes CDR1 MNHEY and CDR2 SMNVEV (reference sequence). This CDR3 is 14 amino acids long. This chain's CDR3 is CASSYQTGEETQYF.

The chain is built from TRBV6-1 and TRBJ2-4; the TCRdb call, TRBD1, lacks DNA for checking. Germline values: CDR1 MNHNS, CDR2 SASEGT. The length of the CDR3 is 14 residues. This CDR3 is CASSPGTGRDIQYF.

This chain uses TRBV10-2 with TRBJ2-3; the D call of TRBD1 rests on TCRdb alone, since no DNA is present to check it. In germline, CDR1 is WSHSY, CDR2 SAAADI. This CDR3 spans 14 amino acids. CDR3: CASVGTGPTDTQYF.

The gene calls are TRBV7-9 and TRBJ2-3; TCRdb's D call, TRBD2, is unchecked because there is no DNA. Per the germline V gene, CDR1 is SEHNR and CDR2 is FQNEAQ (reference sequence). The CDR3 extends over 14 amino acids. The CDR3 sequence: CASIRRGASDTQYF.

The chain has TRBV7-2 and TRBJ1-5; without DNA, the TCRdb call of TRBD1 cannot be checked. CDR3 size: 15 residues. In germline, CDR1 is SGHTA, CDR2 FQGNSA. This CDR3 reads CASRRGTGGNQPQHF.

This chain links TRBV20-1 with TRBJ2-2; without DNA, the TCRdb call of TRBD1 cannot be checked. Per germline, CDR1 DFQATT and CDR2 SNEGSKA (reference sequence). This CDR3 region has 13 residues. The CDR3 loop is CSAPGTSTGELFF.

V usage is TRBV7-2 and J usage is TRBJ1-4; lacking DNA, the TRBD1 call made by TCRdb goes unchecked. The CDR3 is 14 amino acids. The V gene's germline CDR1 is SGHTA and CDR2 FQGNSA. The CDR3 sequence is CASSSRDRGEKLFF.

The J gene is TRBJ2-2, the V gene TRBV6-2 or TRBV6-3; TCRdb returns TRBD2, unconfirmable since there is no DNA. The CDR3 loop spans 13 amino acids. Looked up from germline, CDR1 is MNHEY and CDR2 is SVGEGT. The CDR3 spells CASIPGGSGELFF.

This rearrangement joins TRBV20-1 to TRBJ2-1; as DNA is missing, the TRBD1 call by TCRdb cannot be tested. Germline assignment: CDR1 DFQATT and CDR2 SNEGSKA (reference sequence). The CDR3 extends over 12 amino acids. The CDR3 protein is CSAARPGNEQFF.

The rearrangement uses TRBV20-1 and TRBJ1-2; the D call from TCRdb, TRBD1, cannot be confirmed without DNA. CDR1 and CDR2 from the germline V gene are DFQATT and SNEGSKA (reference sequence). The CDR3 has 15 residues. CDR3 protein: CSAIRTRDQAHGYTF.

V gene TRBV9 combines with J gene TRBJ2-1; checking the TCRdb D call of TRBD1 is not possible without DNA. CDR3 length equals 13 residues. From germline, CDR1 is SGDLS and CDR2 YYNGEE. CDR3 loop: CASSAGRIGEQFF.

This chain links TRBV28 with TRBJ2-5; TCRdb designates TRBD1, a call that cannot be tested without DNA. Germline-derived CDR1 and CDR2 are MDHEN and SYDVKM. The CDR3 runs to 11 residues. CDR3 sequence reads: CATSFPPSQYF.

This sequence joins TRBV3-1 and TRBJ2-2. Germline V gene sequence: CDR1 LGHDT, CDR2 YNNKEL (reference sequence). This CDR3 region has 14 residues. CDR3 in amino acids: CASSHEGNTGELFF.

This CDR3 is CASTIEGPYTDTQYF. This chain connects TRBV12-3 or TRBV12-4 to TRBJ2-3; the D gene TCRdb calls, TRBD2, cannot be checked with no DNA. The CDR3 runs to 15 residues.

V and J are TRBV29-1 and TRBJ2-7; TCRdb reports TRBD1, a call that lacks DNA to check it against. Germline V gives CDR1 SQVTM, CDR2 ANQGSEA. The CDR3 extends over 14 amino acids. The CDR3 region is CSVAGTGRAYEQYF.

The chain recombines TRBV12-3 or TRBV12-4 with TRBJ1-1; TCRdb outputs TRBD1, but without DNA this stays unchecked. CDR3 length: 15 residues. The CDR3 region is CASRDRQGPYTEAFF.

CDR3 region: CASSQDPQGGGELFF. This rearrangement joins TRBV3-1 to TRBJ2-2; TCRdb returns TRBD1, unconfirmable since there is no DNA. The CDR3 extends over 15 amino acids. Per the germline V gene, CDR1 is LGHDT and CDR2 is YNNKEL (reference sequence).

The chain uses TRBV5-4 and TRBJ2-5; TCRdb gives TRBD2 as the D gene, but with no DNA this cannot be confirmed. The length of the CDR3 is 15 residues. Per the germline V gene, CDR1 is SGHNT and CDR2 is YYREEE (reference sequence). CDR3 sequence: CASSPTSGEQETQYF. Full variable domain (missing parts from reference TRBV5-4 and TRBJ2-5): ETGVTQSPTHLIKTRGQQVTLRCSSQSGHNTVSWYQQALGQGPQFIFQYYREEENGRGNFPPRFSGLQFPNYSSELNVNALELDDSALYLCASSPTSGEQETQYFGPGTRLLVL.

V usage is TRBV5-6 and J usage is TRBJ2-5; the D call from TCRdb, TRBD1, cannot be confirmed without DNA. The germline gives CDR1 SGHDT, CDR2 YYEEEE. This CDR3 contains 15 residues. CDR3: CASSLAAGAWETQYF. Looking up the rest from reference TRBV5-6 and TRBJ2-5 gives the full variable domain: DAGVTQSPTHLIKTRGQQVTLRCSPKSGHDTVSWYQQALGQGPQFIFQYYEEEERQRGNFPDRFSGHQFPNYSSELNVNALLLGDSALYLCASSLAAGAWETQYFGPGTRLLVL.

The chain joins TRBV28 to TRBJ1-6; the D call of TRBD1 rests on TCRdb alone, since no DNA is present to check it. Germline V lookup: CDR1 MDHEN, CDR2 SYDVKM. The CDR3 contains 15 residues. This CDR3 is CASSLSGWNNSPLHF.

The V call is TRBV7-7, the J call TRBJ2-1; absent DNA, TCRdb's TRBD1 call cannot be checked. Germline V CDR1 and CDR2: SSHAT, FNYEAQ (reference sequence). The CDR3 loop spans 14 amino acids. This CDR3 reads CASSLGDPWDEQFF.

The V call is TRBV7-9, the J call TRBJ1-1; there is no DNA to check the TCRdb D call of TRBD1. The CDR3 contains 15 residues. From germline, CDR1 is SEHNR and CDR2 FQNEAQ (reference sequence). CDR3 loop: CASRGRNQLNTEAFF.

V is TRBV5-6 and J is TRBJ1-5. The germline CDR1 and CDR2 sequences are SGHDT and YYEEEE. The CDR3 loop spans 14 amino acids. Here the CDR3 reads CASTLYQGPQPQHF.

V gene TRBV6-2 or TRBV6-3 combines with J gene TRBJ1-4; TCRdb outputs TRBD1, but without DNA this stays unchecked. CDR1 and CDR2 (germline): MNHEY, SVGEGT. The CDR3 is 14 residues long. CDR3: CASSYRQNNEKLFF.

The chain carries TRBV12-3 or TRBV12-4 and TRBJ2-7; with no DNA, the TCRdb D assignment of TRBD1 cannot be verified. CDR3 length equals 13 residues. CDR3 loop: CASSTGQSYEQYF.